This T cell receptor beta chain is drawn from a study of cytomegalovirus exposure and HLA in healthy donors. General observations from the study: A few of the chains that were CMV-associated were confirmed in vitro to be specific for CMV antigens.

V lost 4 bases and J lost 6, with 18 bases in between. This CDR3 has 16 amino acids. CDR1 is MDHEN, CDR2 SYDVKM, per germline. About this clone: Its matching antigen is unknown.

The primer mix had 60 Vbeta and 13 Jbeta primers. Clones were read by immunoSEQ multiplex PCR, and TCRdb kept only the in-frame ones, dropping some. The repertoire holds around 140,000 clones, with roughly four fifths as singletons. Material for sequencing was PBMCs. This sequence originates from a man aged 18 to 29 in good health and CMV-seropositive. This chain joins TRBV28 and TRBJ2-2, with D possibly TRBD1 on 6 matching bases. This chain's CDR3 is CASSSQGMGVAGELFF. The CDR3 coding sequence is TGTGCCAGCAGTTCTCAGGGGATGGGTGTCGCCGGGGAGCTGTTTTTT.